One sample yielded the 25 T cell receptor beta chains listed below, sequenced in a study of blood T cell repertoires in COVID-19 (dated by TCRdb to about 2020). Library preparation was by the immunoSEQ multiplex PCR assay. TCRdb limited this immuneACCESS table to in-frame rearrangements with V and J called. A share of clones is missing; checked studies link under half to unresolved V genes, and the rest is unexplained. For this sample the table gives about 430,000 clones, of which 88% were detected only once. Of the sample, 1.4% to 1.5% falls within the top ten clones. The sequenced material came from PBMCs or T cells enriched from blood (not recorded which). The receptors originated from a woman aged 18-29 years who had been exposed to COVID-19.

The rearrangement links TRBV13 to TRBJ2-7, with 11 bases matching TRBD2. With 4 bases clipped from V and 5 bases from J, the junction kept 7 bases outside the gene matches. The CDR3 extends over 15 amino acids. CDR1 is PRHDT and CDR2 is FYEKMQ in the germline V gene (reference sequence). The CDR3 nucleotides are TGTGCCAGCAGCTCCGGGACTAGCGGTGGCGACGAGCAGTACTTC. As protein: CASSSGTSGGDEQYF. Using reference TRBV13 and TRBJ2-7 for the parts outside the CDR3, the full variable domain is AAGVIQSPRHLIKEKRETATLKCYPIPRHDTVYWYQQGPGQDPQFLISFYEKMQSDKGSIPDRFSAQQFSDYHSELNMSSLELGDSALYFCASSSGTSGGDEQYFGPGTRLTVT.

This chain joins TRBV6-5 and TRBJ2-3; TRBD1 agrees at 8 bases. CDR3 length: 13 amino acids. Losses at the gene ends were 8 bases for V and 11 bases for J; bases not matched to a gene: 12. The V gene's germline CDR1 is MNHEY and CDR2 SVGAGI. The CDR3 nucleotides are TGTGCCAGCGGGCAGGGGGCGCGGGCGTTGCAGTATTTT. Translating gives CASGQGARALQYF.

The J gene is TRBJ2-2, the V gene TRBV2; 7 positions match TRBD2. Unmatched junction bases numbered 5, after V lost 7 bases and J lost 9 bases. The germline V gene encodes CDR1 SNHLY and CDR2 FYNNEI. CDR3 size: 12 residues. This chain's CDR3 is CASMGGERELFF. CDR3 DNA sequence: TGTGCCAGCATGGGGGGGGAGCGGGAGCTGTTTTTT.

The CDR3 nucleotides are TGTGCCAGCAGGAGAGAAACAGCAGTTTATGACGAGCAGTACTTC. Protein product: CASRRETAVYDEQYF. The chain uses TRBV6-5 and TRBJ2-7; D ambiguous. CDR3 length equals 15 residues. V lost 6 bases to trimming and J lost 5 bases, with 20 bases between them. In germline, CDR1 is MNHEY, CDR2 SVGAGI.

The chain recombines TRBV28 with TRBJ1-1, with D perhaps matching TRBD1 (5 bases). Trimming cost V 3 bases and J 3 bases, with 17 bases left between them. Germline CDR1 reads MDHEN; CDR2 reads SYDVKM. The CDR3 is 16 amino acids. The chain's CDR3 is CASSFVLVGGDTEAFF. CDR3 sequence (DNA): TGTGCCAGCAGTTTCGTTCTAGTGGGGGGGGACACTGAAGCTTTCTTT.

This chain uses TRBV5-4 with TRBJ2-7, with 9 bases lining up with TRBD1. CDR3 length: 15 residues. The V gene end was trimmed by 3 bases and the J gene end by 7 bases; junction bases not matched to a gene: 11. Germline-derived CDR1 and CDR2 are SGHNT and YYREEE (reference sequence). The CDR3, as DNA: TGTGCCAGCAGCTCCCGGGACAGGGCCTCTTGGGAGCAGTACTTC. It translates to CASSSRDRASWEQYF.

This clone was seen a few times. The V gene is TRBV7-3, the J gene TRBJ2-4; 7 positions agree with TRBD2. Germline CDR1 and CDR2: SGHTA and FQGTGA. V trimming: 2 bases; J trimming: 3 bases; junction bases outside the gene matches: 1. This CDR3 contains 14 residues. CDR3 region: CASSLSGGKNIQYF. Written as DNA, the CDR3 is TGTGCCAGCAGCTTATCGGGGGGCAAAAACATTCAGTACTTC.

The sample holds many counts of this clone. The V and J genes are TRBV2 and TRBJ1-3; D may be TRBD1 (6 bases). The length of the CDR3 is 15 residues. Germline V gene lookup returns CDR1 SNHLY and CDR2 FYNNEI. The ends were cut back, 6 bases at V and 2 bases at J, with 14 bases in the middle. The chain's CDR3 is CASSPRGATGNTIYF. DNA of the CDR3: TGTGCCAGCAGCCCTCGGGGGGCGACTGGAAACACCATATATTTT.

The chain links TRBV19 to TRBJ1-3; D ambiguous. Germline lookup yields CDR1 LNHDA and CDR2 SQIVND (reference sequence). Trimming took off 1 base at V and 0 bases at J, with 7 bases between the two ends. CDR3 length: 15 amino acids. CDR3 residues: CASSIVYDSGNTIYF. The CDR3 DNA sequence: TGTGCCAGTAGTATAGTCTACGACTCTGGAAACACCATATATTTT. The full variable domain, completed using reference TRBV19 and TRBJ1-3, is DGGITQSPKYLFRKEGQNVTLSCEQNLNHDAMYWYRQDPGQGLRLIYYSQIVNDFQKGDIAEGYSVSREKKESFPLTVTSAQKNPTAFYLCASSIVYDSGNTIYFGEGSWLTVV.

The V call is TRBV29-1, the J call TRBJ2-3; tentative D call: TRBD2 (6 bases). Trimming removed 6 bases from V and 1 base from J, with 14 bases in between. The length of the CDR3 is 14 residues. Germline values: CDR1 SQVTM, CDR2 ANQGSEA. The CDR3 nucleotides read TGCAGCGTCAAACTAGCTGGAGGCACAGATACGCAGTATTTT. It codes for CSVKLAGGTDTQYF.

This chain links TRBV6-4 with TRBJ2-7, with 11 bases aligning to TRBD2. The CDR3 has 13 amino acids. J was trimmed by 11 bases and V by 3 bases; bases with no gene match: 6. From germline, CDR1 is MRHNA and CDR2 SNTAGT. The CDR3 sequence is CASSEGSGGAKYF. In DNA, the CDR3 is TGTGCCAGCAGTGAAGGTAGCGGGGGGGCCAAGTACTTC.

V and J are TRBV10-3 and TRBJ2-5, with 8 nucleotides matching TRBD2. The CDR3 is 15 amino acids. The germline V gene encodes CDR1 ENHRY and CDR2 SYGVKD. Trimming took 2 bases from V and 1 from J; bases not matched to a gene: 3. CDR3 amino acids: CAISETGLVQETQYF. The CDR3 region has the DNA TGTGCCATCAGTGAGACGGGACTAGTCCAAGAGACCCAGTACTTC.

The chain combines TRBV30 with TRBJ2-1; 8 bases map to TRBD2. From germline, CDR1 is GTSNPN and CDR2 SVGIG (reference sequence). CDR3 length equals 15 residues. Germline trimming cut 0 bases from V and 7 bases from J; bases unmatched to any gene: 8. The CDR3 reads CAWSVGTRIGNEQFF. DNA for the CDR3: TGTGCCTGGAGTGTCGGGACTAGAATAGGAAATGAGCAGTTCTTC.

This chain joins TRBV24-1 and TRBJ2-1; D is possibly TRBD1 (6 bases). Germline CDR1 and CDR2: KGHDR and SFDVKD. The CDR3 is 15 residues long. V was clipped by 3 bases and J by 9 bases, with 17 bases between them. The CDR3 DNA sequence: TGTGCCACCAGTGATGGGTCGACAGGCCGCGTTGAGCAGTTCTTC. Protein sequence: CATSDGSTGRVEQFF.

CDR3 protein: CASSLVGPGVTQYF. As DNA, the CDR3 is TGTGCCAGCAGCTTAGTCGGACCGGGAGTTACGCAGTATTTT. The chain is built from TRBV7-9 and TRBJ2-3; weak D call: TRBD2 (6 bases). Deletions cut 1 base from V and 8 bases from J, with 13 bases between. This CDR3 region has 14 residues. The V gene's germline CDR1 is SEHNR and CDR2 FQNEAQ (reference sequence).

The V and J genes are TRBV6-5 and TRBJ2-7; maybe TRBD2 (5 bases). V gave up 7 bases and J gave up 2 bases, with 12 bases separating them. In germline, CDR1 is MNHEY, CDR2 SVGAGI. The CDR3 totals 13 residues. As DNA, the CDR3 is TGTGCCAGCACCCTACTAGGCCCCTACGAGCAGTACTTC. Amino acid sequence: CASTLLGPYEQYF.

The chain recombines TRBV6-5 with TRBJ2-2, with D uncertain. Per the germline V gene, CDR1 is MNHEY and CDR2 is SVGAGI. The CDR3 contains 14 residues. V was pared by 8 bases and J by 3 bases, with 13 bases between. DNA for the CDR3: TGTGCCAGCTCCGGCGGCTCATACACCGGGGAGCTGTTTTTT. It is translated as CASSGGSYTGELFF.

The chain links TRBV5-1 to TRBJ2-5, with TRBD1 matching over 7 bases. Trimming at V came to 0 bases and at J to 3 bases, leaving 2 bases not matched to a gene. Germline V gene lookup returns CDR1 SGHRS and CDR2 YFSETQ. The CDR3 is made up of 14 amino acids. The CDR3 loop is CASSLGQGKETQYF. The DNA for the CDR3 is TGCGCCAGCAGCTTGGGACAGGGTAAAGAGACCCAGTACTTC.

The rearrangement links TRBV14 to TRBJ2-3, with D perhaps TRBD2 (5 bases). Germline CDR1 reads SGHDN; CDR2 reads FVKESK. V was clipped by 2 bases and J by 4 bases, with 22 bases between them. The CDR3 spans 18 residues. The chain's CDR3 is CASSQTSPFVFGADTQYF. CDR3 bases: TGTGCCAGCAGCCAAACCTCCCCATTTGTGTTCGGGGCAGATACGCAGTATTTT. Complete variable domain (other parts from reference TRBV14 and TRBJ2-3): EAGVTQFPSHSVIEKGQTVTLRCDPISGHDNLYWYRRVMGKEIKFLLHFVKESKQDESGMPNNRFLAERTGGTYSTLKVQPAELEDSGVYFCASSQTSPFVFGADTQYFGPGTRLTVL.

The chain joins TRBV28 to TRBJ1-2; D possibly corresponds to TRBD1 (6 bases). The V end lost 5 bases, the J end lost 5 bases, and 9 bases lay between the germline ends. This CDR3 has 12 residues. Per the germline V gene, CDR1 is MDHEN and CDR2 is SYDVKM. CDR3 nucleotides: TGTGCCAGCAGTCGCGGACAGTATGGCTACACCTTC. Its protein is CASSRGQYGYTF.

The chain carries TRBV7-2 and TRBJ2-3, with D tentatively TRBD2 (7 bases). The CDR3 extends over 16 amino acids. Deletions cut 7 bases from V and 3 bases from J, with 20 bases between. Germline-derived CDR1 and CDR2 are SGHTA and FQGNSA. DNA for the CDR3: TGTGCCAGCACCGACGGGGGGCTAGCTCAAACAGATACGCAGTATTTT. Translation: CASTDGGLAQTDTQYF.

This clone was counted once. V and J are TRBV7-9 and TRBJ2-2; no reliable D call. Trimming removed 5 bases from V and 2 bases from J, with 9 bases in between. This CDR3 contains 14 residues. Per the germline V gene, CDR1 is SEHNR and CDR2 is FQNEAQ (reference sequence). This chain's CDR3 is CASSAQSNTGELFF. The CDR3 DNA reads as TGTGCCAGCAGCGCCCAGTCTAACACCGGGGAGCTGTTTTTT.

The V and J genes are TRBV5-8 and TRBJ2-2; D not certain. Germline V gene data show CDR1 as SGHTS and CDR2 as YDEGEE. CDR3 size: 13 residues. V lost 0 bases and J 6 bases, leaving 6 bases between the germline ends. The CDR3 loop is CASSLGAAGELFF. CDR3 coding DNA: TGTGCCAGCAGCTTGGGTGCGGCCGGGGAGCTGTTTTTT.

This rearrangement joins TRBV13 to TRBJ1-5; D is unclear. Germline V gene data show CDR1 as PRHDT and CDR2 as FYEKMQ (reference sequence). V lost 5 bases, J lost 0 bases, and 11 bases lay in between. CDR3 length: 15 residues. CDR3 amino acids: CASSRGRDSNQPQHF. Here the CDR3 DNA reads TGTGCCAGCAGCCGCGGACGGGATAGCAATCAGCCCCAGCATTTT.

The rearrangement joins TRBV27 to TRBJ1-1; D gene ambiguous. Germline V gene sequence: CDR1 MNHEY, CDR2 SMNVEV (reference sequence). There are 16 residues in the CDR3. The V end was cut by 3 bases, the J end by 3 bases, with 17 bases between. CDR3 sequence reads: CASSLSRVTGDTEAFF. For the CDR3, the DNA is TGTGCCAGCAGTTTGAGTCGGGTGACGGGAGACACTGAAGCTTTCTTT.